Listed here are 11 T cell receptor beta chains from one sample, sequenced in a study of tumor-infiltrating lymphocytes in primary liver carcinoma. The authors made TCR beta cDNA from approximately 490 ng total RNA with a constant-region primer. The TCR beta library was amplified through three nested multiplex PCR rounds in a modified ARM-PCR procedure. Use of TRBV1-TRBV30 forward primers with a C-beta reverse primer characterized the first two PCR rounds, which lasted about 11 cycles each. TCRdb re-analysed the multiplex PCR reads in MiXCR, keeping a single row per CDR3 protein. The sample holds 100,000 to 150,000 distinct CDR3 sequences, 55% to 75% seen once. Taking about 20-31 mg of unsorted bulk tissue, the authors co-extracted RNA and DNA. The sample was liver tumor tissue from sampling region 3. Stated subset: tumor region T3, left-lateral pole. Receptor source: a woman between 55 and 75 years old with primary liver carcinoma and hepatitis B virus infection.

There are a few counts of this clonotype. Its ends do not fully match the called genes, so a read error is possible. V and J are TRBV12-3 or TRBV12-4 and TRBJ2-5; D unresolved. The CDR3 is 12 residues long. The CDR3 region is CATSPNGETQYF. The CDR3 DNA is TGTGCCACCAGTCCCAACGGAGAGACCCAGTACTTC.

Regarding this clonotype: It is likely a read error, because the conserved phenylalanine at the end of the CDR3 is missing. The limits of the CDR3 on the DNA are not certain, so only TCRdb's listed CDR3 is given. The chain employs TRBV11-1 and TRBJ2-3; the table's D call TRBD2 went unverified against the DNA. Ends included, the CDR3 has 14 residues. Germline V lookup: CDR1 SGHAT, CDR2 FQDESV (reference sequence). The chain's CDR3 is CASSLRQRVGESHL.

Points on this clonotype: The CDR3 does not close with the conserved phenylalanine or tryptophan, likely indicating a read error. The limits of the CDR3 on the DNA are not certain, so only TCRdb's listed CDR3 is given. The CDR3 region is CSVTRTGVSLRMEYL. The chain is built from TRBV29-1 and TRBJ2-7; no check of the table's D call, TRBD1, against the DNA was made. The length of the CDR3 is 15 amino acids, counting both ends. Germline assignment: CDR1 SQVTM and CDR2 ANQGSEA.

This clonotype was picked up many times. The chain carries TRBV6-5 and TRBJ1-1, with no clear D. Germline CDR1 reads MNHEY; CDR2 reads SVGAGI. The CDR3 is made up of 15 amino acids. Deletions cut 1 base from V and 4 bases from J, with 13 bases between. The CDR3 protein is CASSYYGLEGTEAFF. CDR3 sequence (DNA): TGTGCCAGCAGTTACTACGGGCTCGAAGGCACTGAAGCTTTCTTT.

With respect to this clonotype: It may be a read error: a sequence one base away is much more abundant. The chain couples TRBV28 to TRBJ2-3; weak D call: TRBD2 (6 bases). Trimming removed 3 bases from V and 4 bases from J, with 17 bases in between. Germline V gene lookup returns CDR1 MDHEN and CDR2 SYDVKM. The CDR3 has 16 residues. This CDR3 reads CASSLFGGSSADTQYF. The CDR3 DNA sequence: TGTGCCAGCAGTTTGTTCGGGGGATCCAGCGCAGATACGCAGTATTTT.

Concerning this clonotype: A junction boundary mismatches the germline segment, possibly from a read error. The chain couples TRBV12-3 or TRBV12-4 to TRBJ1-2, with D possibly matching TRBD1 (5 bases). The CDR3 has 13 residues. This CDR3 is CASSLGREYGYSF. The CDR3, as DNA: TGTGCCAGCAGTTTGGGCAGGGAATATGGCTACTCCTTT.

In its sample, this clonotype was seen many times. The rearrangement links TRBV29-1 to TRBJ2-7; 9 positions agree with TRBD1. The CDR3 totals 13 residues. Germline CDR1 reads SQVTM; CDR2 reads ANQGSEA. V was pared by 7 bases and J by 1 base, with 5 bases of the junction left unmatched. The CDR3 DNA reads TGCAGCGCCCGGGACAGGGATTCCTACGAGCAGTACTTC. It specifies CSARDRDSYEQYF.

As regards this clonotype: This could be a read error, since a much larger clone is one nucleotide away. Here the CDR3 omits its conserved ending phenylalanine or tryptophan, so a read error is the likely source. The chain combines TRBV6-5 with TRBJ2-7; no reliable D call. Germline V gives CDR1 MNHEY, CDR2 SVGAGI. The CDR3 has 13 residues. The CDR3 DNA sequence: TGTGCCAGCAGTTCCTCACTTACCTACGGGCAGTACTCC. This sequence encodes CASSSSLTYGQYS.

Concerning this clonotype itself: The junction differs from germline at one of its ends, possibly a read error. The rearrangement uses TRBV12-3 or TRBV12-4 and TRBJ2-2; D unclear. This CDR3 is built from 14 residues. The CDR3 loop reads CASSGLRNTRELFF. The CDR3 DNA follows: TGTGCCAGCAGCGGCCTTCGGAACACCAGGGAGCTGTTTTTT.

Notes on this clonotype: This CDR3 fails to terminate in the conserved phenylalanine or tryptophan, so it likely reflects a read error. The chain couples TRBV11-2 to TRBJ1-5; no clear D. CDR1 and CDR2 from the germline V gene are SGHAT and FQNNGV. The CDR3 is made up of 13 amino acids. V lost 0 bases to trimming and J lost 11 bases, with 11 bases between them. The CDR3 DNA is TGTGCCAGCAGCTTAGAAGCAGTGGCGTCCCAGCATCTT. Protein sequence: CASSLEAVASQHL.

As concerns this clonotype: At one end, the junction sequence differs from germline, possibly due to a read error. This rearrangement joins TRBV13 to TRBJ2-7; D might be TRBD2 (5 bases). Germline V gene data show CDR1 as PRHDT and CDR2 as FYEKMQ (reference sequence). This CDR3 is built from 15 residues. CDR3 nucleotide sequence: TGTGCCGGCAGCGCCGAAGGAGGCAGACTACGGGATCAGTACTTC. Amino acid sequence: CAGSAEGGRLRDQYF.